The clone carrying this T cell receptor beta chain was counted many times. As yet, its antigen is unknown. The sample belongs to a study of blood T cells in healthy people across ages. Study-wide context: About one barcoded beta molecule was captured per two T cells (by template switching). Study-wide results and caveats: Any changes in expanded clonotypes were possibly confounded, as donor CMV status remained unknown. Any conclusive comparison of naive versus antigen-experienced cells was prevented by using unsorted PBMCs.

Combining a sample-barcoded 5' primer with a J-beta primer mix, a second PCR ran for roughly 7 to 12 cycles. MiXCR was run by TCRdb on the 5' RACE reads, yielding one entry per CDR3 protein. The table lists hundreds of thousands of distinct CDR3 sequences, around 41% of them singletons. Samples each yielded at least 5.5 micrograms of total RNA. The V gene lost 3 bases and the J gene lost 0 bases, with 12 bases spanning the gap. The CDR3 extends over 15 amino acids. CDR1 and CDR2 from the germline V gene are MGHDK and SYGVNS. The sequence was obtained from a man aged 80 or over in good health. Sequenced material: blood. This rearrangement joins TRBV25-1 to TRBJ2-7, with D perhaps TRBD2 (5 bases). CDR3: CASSDPHGSSYEQYF. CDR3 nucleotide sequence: TGTGCCAGCAGTGACCCTCATGGGAGCTCCTACGAGCAGTACTTC.